A selection of T cell receptor beta chains follows, all from one sample in a study of cytotoxic CD8 clonotypes in ibrutinib-treated CLL. Sequencing was performed with immunoSEQ multiplex PCR; in TCRdb, only in-frame clones are kept and a portion is missing. Of approximately 45,000 clones listed, over 60% are singletons. Source: PBMCs, taken after 24 months of ibrutinib treatment. The receptors shown here come from a human donor with chronic lymphocytic leukemia. The conserved cysteine and the conserved F or W are not part of the CDR3 here. Each record gives: CDR3 protein, CDR3 length, V gene, J gene.

ASSISRDSPLH	11	TRBV5-6	TRBJ1-6
ASSFLRGVQETQY	13	TRBV7-8	TRBJ2-5
ASSLYQGALSGELF	14	TRBV27	TRBJ2-2
ASSLEGTGQNIQY	13	TRBV5-1	TRBJ2-4
ASTYRVYRSSPLH	13	TRBV23-1	TRBJ1-6
ASSRDRSEQY	10	TRBV6-6	TRBJ2-7
ASSQTLGSYGYT	12	TRBV7-8	TRBJ1-2
ASSEKVGTGNYNEQF	15	TRBV6-1	TRBJ2-1
AWARGQGTDTQY	12	TRBV30	TRBJ2-3
ASSLEGKGRGIHQPQH	16	TRBV7-8	TRBJ1-5
ASSQDGPNSPLH	12	TRBV5-4	TRBJ1-6
SVEKTENYEQY	11	TRBV29-1	TRBJ2-7
ALRTGFNEKLF	11	TRBV30	TRBJ1-4
ASSIWYSTGNTIY	13	TRBV19	TRBJ1-3
ASSPFAGEANYGYT	14	TRBV18	TRBJ1-2